One sample yielded the 5 T cell receptor beta chains listed below, sequenced in a study of blood T cell repertoires in COVID-19 (dated by TCRdb to 2020 to 2021). Receptor amplification or capture employed the immunoSEQ multiplex PCR assay. TCRdb re-hosts the immuneACCESS table, in-frame sequences only. Its copies lack some clones; in the studies checked, an unresolved V gene accounts for under half of them, and the cause for the rest is not known. Within this sample are about 160,000 clones, with approximately 83% of them counted one time only. The top ten clonotypes cover less than 3.5% of the sample. Sequencing was performed on peripheral blood. These receptors were obtained from a man in his 70s with acute or convalescent COVID-19.

This clone was found a few times. The chain links TRBV27 to TRBJ1-3, with TRBD1 identical over 9 bases. Germline CDR1 reads MNHEY; CDR2 reads SMNVEV (reference sequence). The CDR3 totals 14 residues. Trimming took 8 bases from V and 3 from J; bases not matched to a gene: 5. CDR3 DNA sequence: TGTGCCAGCGGAACAGGGGGCCGTGGAAACACCATATATTTT. Its translation: CASGTGGRGNTIYF.

The chain is built from TRBV7-2 and TRBJ2-7, with 8 bases identical to TRBD2. CDR1 and CDR2 from the germline V gene are SGHTA and FQGNSA. With V trimmed by 2 bases and J by 6 bases, 6 bases remained unmatched. The CDR3 runs to 14 residues. As DNA, the CDR3 is TGTGCCAGCAGCTTACCGGGAGGGCCTCGCGAGCAGTACTTC. It encodes CASSLPGGPREQYF.

The chain couples TRBV7-9 to TRBJ1-2; maybe TRBD1 (6 bases). The V gene's germline CDR1 is SEHNR and CDR2 FQNEAQ (reference sequence). CDR3 size: 15 residues. The V gene lost 0 bases and the J gene lost 2 bases, with 10 bases spanning the gap. The CDR3 DNA is TGTGCCAGCAGCTTAGCAACAGGGTGGAACTATGGCTACACCTTC. Translation gives CASSLATGWNYGYTF.

V is TRBV9 and J is TRBJ2-2; 14 positions agree with TRBD2. The CDR3 loop spans 18 amino acids. The trim removed 0 bases at V and 5 bases at J, leaving 6 bases unmatched. Germline CDR1 reads SGDLS; CDR2 reads YYNGEE. CDR3 region: CASSVALGLAGETGELFF. The DNA of the CDR3 is TGTGCCAGCAGCGTAGCCCTGGGACTAGCGGGAGAAACCGGGGAGCTGTTTTTT.

V gene TRBV28 combines with J gene TRBJ2-1, with TRBD2 identical over 10 bases. Trimming cost V 6 bases and J 2 bases; bases outside gene matches: 7. CDR3 size: 16 residues. Germline values: CDR1 MDHEN, CDR2 SYDVKM. CDR3 sequence (DNA): TGTGCCAGCAGCCCGTCCGGGACTAGCGCCTACAATGAGCAGTTCTTC. It is translated as CASSPSGTSAYNEQFF.